Shown below are 5 T cell receptor beta chains from a single sample sequenced in a study of blood T cell repertoires in COVID-19. The repertoire was sequenced with immunoSEQ multiplex PCR; TCRdb's copy has only in-frame clones and lacks some. The sample yields 150,000 to 200,000 clones, roughly 80% seen once. Material for sequencing was PBMCs or T cells enriched from blood (not recorded which). Receptor source: a man in his fifties or sixties who had been exposed to COVID-19.

The rearrangement uses TRBV6-1 and TRBJ1-2; D may be TRBD1 (5 bases). V gave up 2 bases and J gave up 4 bases, with 8 bases separating them. This CDR3 comprises 13 residues. Germline V gene data show CDR1 as MNHNS and CDR2 as SASEGT. The CDR3 loop reads CASSEQGLYGYTF. CDR3 DNA sequence: TGTGCCAGCAGTGAACAGGGTCTCTATGGCTACACCTTC.

This clone was counted between two and nine times. J is TRBJ1-2 and V is TRBV20-1, with D unclear. Trimming left V 6 bases short and J 8 bases short, with 13 bases between. Germline loops: CDR1 DFQATT, CDR2 SNEGSKA (reference sequence). CDR3 length: 11 amino acids. The CDR3 protein is CSARTQVGYTF. Here the CDR3 DNA reads TGCAGTGCGAGAACGCAGGTCGGCTACACCTTC.

With respect to this clone: A read error may produce the germline difference seen at one junction end. The J gene is TRBJ2-5, the V gene TRBV18; D is unclear. The CDR3 is 14 amino acids. CDR1 and CDR2 (germline): KGHSH, LQKENI. CDR3: CASSPPALQETQYF. The CDR3, as DNA: TGTGCCAGCTCTCCACCTGCGCTCCAAGAGACCCAGTACTTC.

V gene TRBV29-1 combines with J gene TRBJ2-5; 7 bases are a match to TRBD1. The germline CDR1 and CDR2 sequences are SQVTM and ANQGSEA. The CDR3 spans 15 residues. Unmatched junction bases numbered 15, after V lost 6 bases and J lost 5 bases. CDR3 nucleotides: TGCAGCGTGGGTTGGACAGGCCCCACGGGGGAGACCCAGTACTTC. This encodes CSVGWTGPTGETQYF. Full variable domain (remainder filled in from reference TRBV29-1 and TRBJ2-5): SAVISQKPSRDICQRGTSLTIQCQVDSQVTMMFWYRQQPGQSLTLIATANQGSEATYESGFVIDKFPISRPNLTFSTLTVSNMSPEDSSIYLCSVGWTGPTGETQYFGPGTRLLVL.

This clone appeared a single time. V and J are TRBV27 and TRBJ2-1; tentative D call: TRBD2 (6 bases). The V end was cut by 2 bases, the J end by 7 bases, with 12 bases between. Germline CDR1 is MNHEY and CDR2 is SMNVEV (reference sequence). The CDR3 is made up of 14 amino acids. The CDR3, as DNA: TGTGCCAGCAGTTTAGCGGGAACTGAGAATGAGCAGTTCTTC. This translates into CASSLAGTENEQFF.